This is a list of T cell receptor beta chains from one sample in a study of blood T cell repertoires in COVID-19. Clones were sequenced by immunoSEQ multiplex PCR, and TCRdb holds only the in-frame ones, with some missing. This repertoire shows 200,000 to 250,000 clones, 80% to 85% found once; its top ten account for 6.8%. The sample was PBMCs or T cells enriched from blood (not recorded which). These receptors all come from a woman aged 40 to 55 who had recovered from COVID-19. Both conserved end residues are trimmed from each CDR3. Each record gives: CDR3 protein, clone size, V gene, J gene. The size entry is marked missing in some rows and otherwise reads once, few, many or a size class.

CDR3 protein: ASSSTEQETQY
clone size: NA
V gene: TRBV5-1
J gene: TRBJ2-5

CDR3 protein: ASRPPTDTGELF
clone size: once
V gene: TRBV6-5
J gene: TRBJ2-2

CDR3 protein: AWSVLTGYNEQF
clone size: NA
V gene: TRBV30
J gene: TRBJ2-1

CDR3 protein: ASSDPVGASGINQPQH
clone size: once
V gene: TRBV10-2
J gene: TRBJ1-5

CDR3 protein: ASSRGGASGRARETQY
clone size: NA
V gene: TRBV5-4
J gene: TRBJ2-5

CDR3 protein: AISDSAADTQY
clone size: NA
V gene: TRBV10-3
J gene: TRBJ2-3

CDR3 protein: ASSLDRGLIGYT
clone size: NA
V gene: TRBV7-2
J gene: TRBJ1-2

CDR3 protein: ASSDTGEKLF
clone size: NA
V gene: TRBV3-1/TRBV3-2
J gene: TRBJ1-4

CDR3 protein: ASSGRDEQY
clone size: NA
V gene: TRBV7-9
J gene: TRBJ2-7

CDR3 protein: ASRGQAGESYNEQF
clone size: few
V gene: TRBV19
J gene: TRBJ2-1

CDR3 protein: ASSLGLAGVDTQY
clone size: NA
V gene: TRBV18
J gene: TRBJ2-3

CDR3 protein: ASSLVVGTSGSYEQY
clone size: NA
V gene: TRBV7-9
J gene: TRBJ2-7

CDR3 protein: ASSLGGTVNTYLGYT
clone size: NA
V gene: TRBV28
J gene: TRBJ1-2

CDR3 protein: ASKKTSAAQPQH
clone size: NA
V gene: TRBV19
J gene: TRBJ1-5

CDR3 protein: ASSSSGTGGAYDGYT
clone size: NA
V gene: TRBV28
J gene: TRBJ1-2

CDR3 protein: ASSYIQGGPQH
clone size: NA
V gene: TRBV6-5
J gene: TRBJ1-5

CDR3 protein: ASSLDGNDYNEQF
clone size: NA
V gene: TRBV5-1
J gene: TRBJ2-1

CDR3 protein: ASSLAVAALAKNIQY
clone size: NA
V gene: TRBV11-2
J gene: TRBJ2-4

CDR3 protein: ASSLGRGLNTEAF
clone size: NA
V gene: TRBV21-1
J gene: TRBJ1-1

CDR3 protein: ASRHSTQGANYGYT
clone size: NA
V gene: TRBV6-6
J gene: TRBJ1-2

CDR3 protein: ASSPKQGNYGYT
clone size: NA
V gene: TRBV18
J gene: TRBJ1-2

CDR3 protein: ASSLSSTDTQY
clone size: NA
V gene: TRBV5-1
J gene: TRBJ2-3

CDR3 protein: ASSPNPGQVPYEQY
clone size: NA
V gene: TRBV7-3
J gene: TRBJ2-7

CDR3 protein: ASSDRGRGYT
clone size: NA
V gene: TRBV5-6
J gene: TRBJ1-2

CDR3 protein: ASSVDPQLAAFYNEQF
clone size: NA
V gene: TRBV9
J gene: TRBJ2-1

CDR3 protein: ASSLQGSYGYT
clone size: NA
V gene: TRBV19
J gene: TRBJ1-2

CDR3 protein: AWSVQTGPGNTIY
clone size: NA
V gene: TRBV30
J gene: TRBJ1-3

CDR3 protein: ASTRSLETEAF
clone size: NA
V gene: TRBV6-5
J gene: TRBJ1-1

CDR3 protein: ASQGEMNTEAF
clone size: NA
V gene: TRBV2
J gene: TRBJ1-1

CDR3 protein: ASSFPLWGEGAYNSPLH
clone size: NA
V gene: TRBV28
J gene: TRBJ1-6

CDR3 protein: ASSSPAGTDYKNIQY
clone size: NA
V gene: TRBV28
J gene: TRBJ2-4

CDR3 protein: ASRGTSGVYNEQF
clone size: NA
V gene: TRBV7-9
J gene: TRBJ2-1

CDR3 protein: ASSQAPGSGSSGNEQF
clone size: NA
V gene: TRBV3-1/TRBV3-2
J gene: TRBJ2-1

CDR3 protein: ASSQVLNTEAF
clone size: NA
V gene: TRBV3-1/TRBV3-2
J gene: TRBJ1-1

CDR3 protein: ASSLGLAGVDTQY
clone size: NA
V gene: TRBV11-2
J gene: TRBJ2-3

CDR3 protein: ASASGGPTDTQY
clone size: NA
V gene: TRBV5-1
J gene: TRBJ2-3

CDR3 protein: ASASGSRRETQY
clone size: once
V gene: TRBV7-3
J gene: TRBJ2-5

CDR3 protein: AISGAGPNEQF
clone size: once
V gene: TRBV11-2
J gene: TRBJ2-1